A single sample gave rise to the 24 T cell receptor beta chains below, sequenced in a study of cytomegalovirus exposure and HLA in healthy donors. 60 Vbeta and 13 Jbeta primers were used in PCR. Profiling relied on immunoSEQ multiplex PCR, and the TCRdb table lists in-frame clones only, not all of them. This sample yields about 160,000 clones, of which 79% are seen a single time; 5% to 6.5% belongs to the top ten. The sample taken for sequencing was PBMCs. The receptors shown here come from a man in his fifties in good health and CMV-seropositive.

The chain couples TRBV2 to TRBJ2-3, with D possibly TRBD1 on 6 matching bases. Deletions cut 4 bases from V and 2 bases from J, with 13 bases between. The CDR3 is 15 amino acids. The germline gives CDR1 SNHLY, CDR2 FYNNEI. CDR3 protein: CASSGEQGYTDTQYF. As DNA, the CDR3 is TGTGCCAGCAGTGGGGAACAGGGCTACACAGATACGCAGTATTTT. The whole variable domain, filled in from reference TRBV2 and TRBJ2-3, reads EPEVTQTPSHQVTQMGQEVILRCVPISNHLYFYWYRQILGQKVEFLVSFYNNEISEKSEIFDDQFSVERPDGSNFTLKIRSTKLEDSAMYFCASSGEQGYTDTQYFGPGTRLTVL.

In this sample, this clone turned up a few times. The CDR3 DNA follows: TGTGCCAGCAGGACAGGGTCGGTCGCCTATGGCTACACCTTC. Translation gives CASRTGSVAYGYTF. J is TRBJ1-2 and V is TRBV28; 7 bases are shared with TRBD1. This CDR3 region has 14 residues. Germline CDR1 is MDHEN and CDR2 is SYDVKM. Trimming took 6 bases from V and 4 from J; bases not matched to a gene: 8.

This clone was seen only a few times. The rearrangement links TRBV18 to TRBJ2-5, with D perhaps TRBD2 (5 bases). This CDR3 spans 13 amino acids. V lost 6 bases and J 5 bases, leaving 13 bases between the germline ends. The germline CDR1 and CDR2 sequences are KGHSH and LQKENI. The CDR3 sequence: CASSPAGGETQYF. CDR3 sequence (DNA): TGTGCCAGCTCCCCGGCAGGCGGGGAGACCCAGTACTTC.

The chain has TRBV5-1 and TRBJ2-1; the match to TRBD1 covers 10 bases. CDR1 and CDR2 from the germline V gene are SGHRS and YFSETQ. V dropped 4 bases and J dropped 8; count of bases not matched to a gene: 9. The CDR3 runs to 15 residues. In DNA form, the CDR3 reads TGCGCCAGCAGCGCCCGGGACAGGGGAGGAGATGAGCAGTTCTTC. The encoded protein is CASSARDRGGDEQFF.

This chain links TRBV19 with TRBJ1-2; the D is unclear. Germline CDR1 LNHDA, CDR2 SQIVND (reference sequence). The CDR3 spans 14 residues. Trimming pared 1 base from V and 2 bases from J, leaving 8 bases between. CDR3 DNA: TGTGCCAGTAGTATAGGACTGTGGAACTATGGCTACACCTTC. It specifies CASSIGLWNYGYTF. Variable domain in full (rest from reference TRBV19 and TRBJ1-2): DGGITQSPKYLFRKEGQNVTLSCEQNLNHDAMYWYRQDPGQGLRLIYYSQIVNDFQKGDIAEGYSVSREKKESFPLTVTSAQKNPTAFYLCASSIGLWNYGYTFGSGTRLTVV.

CDR3 protein: CASSPGTVSYEQYF. The DNA for the CDR3 is TGTGCCAGCAGTCCCGGGACAGTCTCCTACGAGCAGTACTTC. The genes are TRBV5-6 and TRBJ2-7; 7 bases fit TRBD1. Germline V gene lookup returns CDR1 SGHDT and CDR2 YYEEEE. J lost 0 bases, V lost 5 bases, and 5 bases had no gene match. The CDR3 spans 14 residues.

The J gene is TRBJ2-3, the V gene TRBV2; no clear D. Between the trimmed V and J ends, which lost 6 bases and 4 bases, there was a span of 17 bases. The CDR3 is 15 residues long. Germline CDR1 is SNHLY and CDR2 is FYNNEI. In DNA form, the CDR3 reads TGTGCCAGCAGCCGACCCTTTGGTAGCCCAGATACGCAGTATTTT. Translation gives CASSRPFGSPDTQYF.

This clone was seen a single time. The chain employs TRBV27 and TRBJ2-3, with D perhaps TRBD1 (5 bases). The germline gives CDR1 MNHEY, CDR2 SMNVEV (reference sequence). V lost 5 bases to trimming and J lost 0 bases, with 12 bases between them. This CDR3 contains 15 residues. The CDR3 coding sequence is TGTGCCAGCAGTGTGACAGTTTATAGCACAGATACGCAGTATTTT. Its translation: CASSVTVYSTDTQYF.

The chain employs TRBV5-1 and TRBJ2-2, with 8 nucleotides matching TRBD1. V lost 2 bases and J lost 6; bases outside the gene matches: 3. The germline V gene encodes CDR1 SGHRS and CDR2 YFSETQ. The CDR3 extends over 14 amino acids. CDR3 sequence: CASSFLDRAGELFF. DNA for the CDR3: TGCGCCAGCAGCTTCCTGGACAGGGCCGGGGAGCTGTTTTTT.

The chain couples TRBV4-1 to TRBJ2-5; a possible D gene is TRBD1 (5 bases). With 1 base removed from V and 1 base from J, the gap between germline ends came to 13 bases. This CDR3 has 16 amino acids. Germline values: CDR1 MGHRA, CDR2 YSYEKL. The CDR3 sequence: CASSQGRRGVQETQYF. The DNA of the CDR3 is TGCGCCAGCAGCCAAGGAAGAAGGGGTGTCCAAGAGACCCAGTACTTC.

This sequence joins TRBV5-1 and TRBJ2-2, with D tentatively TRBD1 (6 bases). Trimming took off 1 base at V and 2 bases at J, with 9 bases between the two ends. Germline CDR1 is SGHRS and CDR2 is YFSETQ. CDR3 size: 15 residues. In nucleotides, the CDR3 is TGCGCCAGCAGCTTGCGACAGGCCAACACCGGGGAGCTGTTTTTT. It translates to CASSLRQANTGELFF.

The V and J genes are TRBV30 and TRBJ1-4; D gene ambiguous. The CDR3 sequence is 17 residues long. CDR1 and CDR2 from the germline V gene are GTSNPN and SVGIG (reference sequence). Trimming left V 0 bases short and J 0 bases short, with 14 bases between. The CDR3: CAWSVLGGFATNEKLFF. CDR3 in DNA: TGTGCCTGGAGTGTACTCGGCGGTTTTGCAACTAATGAAAAACTGTTTTTT.

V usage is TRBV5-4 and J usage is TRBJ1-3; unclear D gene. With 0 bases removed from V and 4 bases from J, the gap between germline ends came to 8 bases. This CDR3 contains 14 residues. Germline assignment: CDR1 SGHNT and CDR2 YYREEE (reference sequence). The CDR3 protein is CASSLATEGNTIYF. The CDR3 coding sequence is TGTGCCAGCAGCTTGGCGACTGAGGGAAACACCATATATTTT.

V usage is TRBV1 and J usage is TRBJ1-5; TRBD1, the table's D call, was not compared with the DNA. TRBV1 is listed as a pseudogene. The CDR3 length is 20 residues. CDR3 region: CTSSQRPGTGTRGCNQPQHF. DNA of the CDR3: TGCACCAGCAGCCAGAGGCCGGGGACAGGGACTAGAGGGTGTAATCAGCCCCAGCATTTT.

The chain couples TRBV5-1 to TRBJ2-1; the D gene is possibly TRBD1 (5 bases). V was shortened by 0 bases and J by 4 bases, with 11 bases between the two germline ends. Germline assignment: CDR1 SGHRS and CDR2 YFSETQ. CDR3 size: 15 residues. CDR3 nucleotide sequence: TGCGCCAGCAGCTTGGACCCAGGGTTATACAATGAGCAGTTCTTC. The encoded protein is CASSLDPGLYNEQFF.

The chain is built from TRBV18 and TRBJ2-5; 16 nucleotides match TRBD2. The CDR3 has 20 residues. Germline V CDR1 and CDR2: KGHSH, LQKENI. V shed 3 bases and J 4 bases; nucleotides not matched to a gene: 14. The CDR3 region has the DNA TGTGCCAGCTCACCTCGGACAGCCGGGACTAGCGGGAGGGCCGCAGAGACCCAGTACTTC. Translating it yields CASSPRTAGTSGRAAETQYF.

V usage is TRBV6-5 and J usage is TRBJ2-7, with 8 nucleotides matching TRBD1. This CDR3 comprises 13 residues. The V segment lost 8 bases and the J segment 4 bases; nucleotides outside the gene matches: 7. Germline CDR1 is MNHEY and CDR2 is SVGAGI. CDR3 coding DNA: TGTGCCAGCGGGCCGGGACAGGAATACGAGCAGTACTTC. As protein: CASGPGQEYEQYF.

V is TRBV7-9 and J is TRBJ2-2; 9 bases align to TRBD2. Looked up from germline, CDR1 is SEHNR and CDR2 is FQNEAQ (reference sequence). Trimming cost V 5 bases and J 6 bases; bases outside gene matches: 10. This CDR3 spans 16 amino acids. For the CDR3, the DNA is TGTGCCAGCAGCCAGACTAGCGGAGTCTACCCCGGGGAGCTGTTTTTT. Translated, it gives CASSQTSGVYPGELFF.

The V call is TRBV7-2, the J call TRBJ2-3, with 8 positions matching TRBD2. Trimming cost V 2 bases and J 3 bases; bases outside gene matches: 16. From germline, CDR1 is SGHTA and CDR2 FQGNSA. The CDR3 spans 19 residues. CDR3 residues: CASSLRGSGASGWTDTQYF. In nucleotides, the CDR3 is TGTGCCAGCAGCTTACGAGGCTCGGGGGCTAGCGGGTGGACAGATACGCAGTATTTT.

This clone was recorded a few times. CDR3 in DNA: TGTGCCAGCAGTTACTCGGGGGGAAGCTCCTACGAGCAGTACTTC. As protein: CASSYSGGSSYEQYF. The chain has TRBV6-6 and TRBJ2-7; TRBD2 might be the D (6 bases). The CDR3 covers 15 residues. V lost 0 bases and J lost 0, with 9 bases in between. Germline V lookup: CDR1 MNHNY, CDR2 SVGAGI (reference sequence).

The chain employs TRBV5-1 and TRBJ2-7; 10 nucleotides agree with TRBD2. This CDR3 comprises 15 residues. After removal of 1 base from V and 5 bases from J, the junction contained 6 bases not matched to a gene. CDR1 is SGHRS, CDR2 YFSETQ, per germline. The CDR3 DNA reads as TGCGCCAGCAGCTTGAGCGGGAGGGTCTCTCACGAGCAGTACTTC. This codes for CASSLSGRVSHEQYF.

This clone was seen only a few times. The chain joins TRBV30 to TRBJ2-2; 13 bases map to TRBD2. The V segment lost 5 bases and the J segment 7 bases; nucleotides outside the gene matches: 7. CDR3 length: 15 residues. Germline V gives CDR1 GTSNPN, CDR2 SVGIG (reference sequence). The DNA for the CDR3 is TGTGCCTGGGGGAAGGGACTAGCGGGACTCGGGGAGCTGTTTTTT. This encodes CAWGKGLAGLGELFF.

For the CDR3, the DNA is TGTGCCAGCAGCTTAGGGAGCGGGGCTTATCAGCCCCAGCATTTT. It is translated as CASSLGSGAYQPQHF. The genes are TRBV7-2 and TRBJ1-5; possibly TRBD1 for D (5 bases). Trimming stripped 1 base from V and 5 bases from J, with 12 bases between. The CDR3 covers 15 residues. Germline loops: CDR1 SGHTA, CDR2 FQGNSA.

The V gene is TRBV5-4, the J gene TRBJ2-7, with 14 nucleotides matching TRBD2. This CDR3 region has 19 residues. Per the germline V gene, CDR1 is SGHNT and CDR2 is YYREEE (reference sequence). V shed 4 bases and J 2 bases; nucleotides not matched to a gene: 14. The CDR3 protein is CASSPVGTSGSYRTYEQYF. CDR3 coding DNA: TGTGCCAGCAGCCCTGTGGGGACTAGCGGGAGTTATAGGACCTACGAGCAGTACTTC.